A selection of T cell receptor beta chains follows, all from one sample in a study of T cell responses to AZD1222 COVID-19 vaccine. Sequencing was performed with immunoSEQ multiplex PCR; in TCRdb, only in-frame clones are kept and a portion is missing. This repertoire shows some 100,000 clones, around 84% found once; its top ten account for roughly 1.4%. The sequenced sample was peripheral blood, obtained on day 0 of AZD1222 vaccination. Source of these receptors: an adult in good health. The CDR3 runs from the conserved cysteine through the conserved F or W. The D gene is left open where the match is weak. Size values are once, few and many counts, or a class for expanded clones, and some rows have none.

j_gene: TRBJ2-7; v_gene: TRBV27; d_gene: -; abundance: -; CDR3nt: TGTGCCAGTTTGGACACGTTCAACGAGCAGTACTTC; CDR3aa: CASLDTFNEQYF
j_gene: TRBJ2-3; v_gene: TRBV3-1/TRBV3-2; d_gene: -; abundance: -; CDR3nt: TGTGCCAGCAGCCAAGTCCAAGCAACAGATACGCAGTATTTT; CDR3aa: CASSQVQATDTQYF
j_gene: TRBJ1-5; v_gene: TRBV28; d_gene: -; abundance: -; CDR3nt: TGTGCCAGCAACCCCCTAGGACGGGAGAATCAGCCCCAGCATTTT; CDR3aa: CASNPLGRENQPQHF
j_gene: TRBJ1-1; v_gene: TRBV5-1; d_gene: -; abundance: -; CDR3nt: TGCGCCAGCAGCTTGGAGGATCGCGCTGAAGCTTTCTTT; CDR3aa: CASSLEDRAEAFF
j_gene: TRBJ2-7; v_gene: TRBV13; d_gene: TRBD2; abundance: -; CDR3nt: TGTGCCAGCAGCTTAGGCCCCAGCGGGACCTACGAGCAGTACTTC; CDR3aa: CASSLGPSGTYEQYF
j_gene: TRBJ2-6; v_gene: TRBV7-2; d_gene: TRBD1; abundance: -; CDR3nt: TGTGCCAGCAGCCTAATACAGGGGTCTGGGGCCAACGTCCTGACTTTC; CDR3aa: CASSLIQGSGANVLTF
j_gene: TRBJ1-4; v_gene: TRBV6-5; d_gene: -; abundance: -; CDR3nt: TGTGCCGGCCGGGGGCCCAATGAAAAACTGTTTTTT; CDR3aa: CAGRGPNEKLFF
j_gene: TRBJ1-1; v_gene: TRBV7-3; d_gene: TRBD1; abundance: -; CDR3nt: TGTGCCAGCAGTCCACAGACAGGGTCGAACACTGAAGCTTTCTTT; CDR3aa: CASSPQTGSNTEAFF
j_gene: TRBJ1-1; v_gene: TRBV30; d_gene: -; abundance: -; CDR3nt: TGTGCCTGGACCCGGCTAAGGGGACTTATGAACACTGAAGCTTTCTTT; CDR3aa: CAWTRLRGLMNTEAFF
j_gene: TRBJ1-6; v_gene: TRBV6-5; d_gene: -; abundance: -; CDR3nt: TGTGCCAGCAGTTACGCTCGCACACCCCTCCACTTT; CDR3aa: CASSYARTPLHF
j_gene: TRBJ2-7; v_gene: TRBV30; d_gene: TRBD2; abundance: -; CDR3nt: TGTGCCTGGGGCCCGAAGGATAGCGGGATAAGAACGTACGAGCAGTACTTC; CDR3aa: CAWGPKDSGIRTYEQYF
j_gene: TRBJ1-1; v_gene: TRBV7-2; d_gene: -; abundance: -; CDR3nt: TGTGCCAGCAGTTCCTCCGGGTTCCCCGAACGGGAAGCTTTCTTT; CDR3aa: CASSSSGFPEREAFF
j_gene: TRBJ1-2; v_gene: TRBV6-5; d_gene: -; abundance: few; CDR3nt: TGTGCCAGCAGCCCCGAGGCCCAAAGGGGCTACACCTTC; CDR3aa: CASSPEAQRGYTF
j_gene: TRBJ2-3; v_gene: TRBV3-1/TRBV3-2; d_gene: TRBD2; abundance: -; CDR3nt: TGTGCCAGCAGCCAAGATTGGAAGCGGGAGGGAGATACGCAGTATTTT; CDR3aa: CASSQDWKREGDTQYF
j_gene: TRBJ1-1; v_gene: TRBV30; d_gene: -; abundance: once; CDR3nt: TGTGCCTGGAGTGTAAGTGGGGGGGCTTTCTTT; CDR3aa: CAWSVSGGAFF
j_gene: TRBJ1-1; v_gene: TRBV19; d_gene: TRBD1; abundance: -; CDR3nt: TGTGCCAGTAGTTCTTTCCGGGACAGGCGGACCCATGAAGCTTTCTTT; CDR3aa: CASSSFRDRRTHEAFF
j_gene: TRBJ1-3; v_gene: TRBV7-9; d_gene: TRBD1; abundance: -; CDR3nt: TGTGCCAGCAGCTCAGGGGGCTCTGGAAACACCATATATTTT; CDR3aa: CASSSGGSGNTIYF
j_gene: TRBJ2-2; v_gene: TRBV7-9; d_gene: TRBD1; abundance: -; CDR3nt: TGTGCCAGCAGCTCATACAGGGGGAGTAACACCGGGGAGCTGTTTTTT; CDR3aa: CASSSYRGSNTGELFF
j_gene: TRBJ1-5; v_gene: TRBV28; d_gene: TRBD1; abundance: -; CDR3nt: TGTGCCAGCAGTCGACAGGGGGCAAATCAGCCCCAGCATTTT; CDR3aa: CASSRQGANQPQHF
j_gene: TRBJ1-1; v_gene: TRBV19; d_gene: -; abundance: -; CDR3nt: TGTGCCAGTACCCCCGGGGCCCTGAACACTGAAGCTTTCTTT; CDR3aa: CASTPGALNTEAFF
j_gene: TRBJ1-1; v_gene: TRBV18; d_gene: -; abundance: -; CDR3nt: TGTGCCAGCTCACCCCCATACACAAGAATGGGTAGAGGAACTGAAGCTTTCTTT; CDR3aa: CASSPPYTRMGRGTEAFF
j_gene: TRBJ1-5; v_gene: TRBV2; d_gene: TRBD1; abundance: -; CDR3nt: TGTGCCAGCAGTGAATTCGGGACAGAAGGCAATCAGCCCCAGCATTTT; CDR3aa: CASSEFGTEGNQPQHF
j_gene: TRBJ1-1; v_gene: TRBV27; d_gene: -; abundance: -; CDR3nt: TGTGCCAGCAGTCCCGGACAAAAGAACACTGAAGCTTTCTTT; CDR3aa: CASSPGQKNTEAFF
j_gene: TRBJ1-1; v_gene: TRBV19; d_gene: TRBD1; abundance: -; CDR3nt: TGTGCCAGTAGCCGGGACAGGAACACTGAAGCTTTCTTT; CDR3aa: CASSRDRNTEAFF
j_gene: TRBJ2-7; v_gene: TRBV27; d_gene: -; abundance: -; CDR3nt: TGTGCCAGCAGTCCCCACAACAACCGCTACGAGCAGTACTTC; CDR3aa: CASSPHNNRYEQYF
j_gene: TRBJ1-2; v_gene: TRBV29-1; d_gene: -; abundance: -; CDR3nt: TGCAGCGTCAACAGGGTTCTTAACTATGGCTACACCTTC; CDR3aa: CSVNRVLNYGYTF
j_gene: TRBJ2-7; v_gene: TRBV19; d_gene: TRBD1; abundance: -; CDR3nt: TGTGCCAGTAGTTACCGGACAGGGCTCGAGAACGAGCAGTACTTC; CDR3aa: CASSYRTGLENEQYF
j_gene: TRBJ2-1; v_gene: TRBV27; d_gene: -; abundance: -; CDR3nt: TGTGCCAGCAGTTGGTCCTCGACCCACAATGAGCAGTTCTTC; CDR3aa: CASSWSSTHNEQFF
j_gene: TRBJ2-6; v_gene: TRBV18; d_gene: -; abundance: -; CDR3nt: TGTGCCAGCTCAGGGCAGGTTCGCGGTGACCTGACTTTC; CDR3aa: CASSGQVRGDLTF
j_gene: TRBJ1-2; v_gene: TRBV19; d_gene: -; abundance: -; CDR3nt: TGTGCCAGTAGTATGAGTGAAGGCTACACCTTC; CDR3aa: CASSMSEGYTF
j_gene: TRBJ2-1; v_gene: TRBV7-2; d_gene: -; abundance: -; CDR3nt: TGTGCCAGCAGCCTCGGCGTAGAGCAGTTCTTC; CDR3aa: CASSLGVEQFF
j_gene: TRBJ2-5; v_gene: TRBV18; d_gene: TRBD2; abundance: -; CDR3nt: TGTGCCAGCTCTCCTCGTACTACTAGCGGGAGGGGAGAGACCCAGTACTTC; CDR3aa: CASSPRTTSGRGETQYF
j_gene: TRBJ2-3; v_gene: TRBV11-1; d_gene: TRBD2; abundance: -; CDR3nt: TGTGCCAGCAGCCGCGGACTAGCGGGAATCACAGATACGCAGTATTTT; CDR3aa: CASSRGLAGITDTQYF
j_gene: TRBJ2-3; v_gene: TRBV7-3; d_gene: -; abundance: few; CDR3nt: TGTGCCAGCAGCTTAACGGTGTGGCAGGGGACAGATACGCAGTATTTT; CDR3aa: CASSLTVWQGTDTQYF
j_gene: TRBJ1-1; v_gene: TRBV5-1; d_gene: TRBD1; abundance: -; CDR3nt: TGCGCCAGTGGGATATCCGGGACAGGGGTGACTGAAGCTTTCTTT; CDR3aa: CASGISGTGVTEAFF
j_gene: TRBJ1-4; v_gene: TRBV5-4; d_gene: -; abundance: -; CDR3nt: TGTGCCAGCAGCTTAGGACCGAGCCGGAGGGCTAATGAAAAACTGTTTTTT; CDR3aa: CASSLGPSRRANEKLFF
j_gene: TRBJ1-2; v_gene: TRBV30; d_gene: TRBD1; abundance: -; CDR3nt: TGTGCCTGGGGACAGGGTCTAGCTGGCTACACCTTC; CDR3aa: CAWGQGLAGYTF
j_gene: TRBJ1-2; v_gene: TRBV28; d_gene: -; abundance: -; CDR3nt: TGTGCCACCACACTCGGCTATGGCTACACCTTC; CDR3aa: CATTLGYGYTF
j_gene: TRBJ1-2; v_gene: TRBV27; d_gene: TRBD1; abundance: -; CDR3nt: TGTGCCAGCAGCCCGGACAGGGGGTACGGCTACACCTTC; CDR3aa: CASSPDRGYGYTF
j_gene: TRBJ2-1; v_gene: TRBV7-2; d_gene: TRBD2; abundance: -; CDR3nt: TGTGCCAGCAGCTTAGAAGGGACTAGCGGGAGGATAAATGAGCAGTTCTTC; CDR3aa: CASSLEGTSGRINEQFF
j_gene: TRBJ2-7; v_gene: TRBV9; d_gene: -; abundance: -; CDR3nt: TGTGCCAGCAGCGTAGCCCCCTGGGGAGCCGAAGCCGAGCAGTACTTC; CDR3aa: CASSVAPWGAEAEQYF
j_gene: TRBJ1-2; v_gene: TRBV11-2; d_gene: -; abundance: -; CDR3nt: TGTGCCAGCAGCTTAGAGGGCCTTAAGATCCCCTATGGCTACACCTTC; CDR3aa: CASSLEGLKIPYGYTF
j_gene: TRBJ2-3; v_gene: TRBV27; d_gene: -; abundance: -; CDR3nt: TGTGCCAGCAGTTCCCCGAGCACAGATACGCAGTATTTT; CDR3aa: CASSSPSTDTQYF
j_gene: TRBJ1-1; v_gene: TRBV3-1/TRBV3-2; d_gene: -; abundance: -; CDR3nt: TGTGCCAGCAGCCGCACACAGGGCACTGAAGCTTTCTTT; CDR3aa: CASSRTQGTEAFF
j_gene: TRBJ1-2; v_gene: TRBV25-1; d_gene: -; abundance: -; CDR3nt: TGTGCCAGCAGTGGATCAACAGGGCTCCATAACTATGGCTACACCTTC; CDR3aa: CASSGSTGLHNYGYTF
j_gene: TRBJ1-6; v_gene: TRBV5-6; d_gene: -; abundance: -; CDR3nt: TGTGCCAGCAGCCCCGACGCGACAGGAGATTCACCCCTCCACTTT; CDR3aa: CASSPDATGDSPLHF
j_gene: TRBJ2-7; v_gene: TRBV7-9; d_gene: -; abundance: -; CDR3nt: TGTGCCAGCAGCTTAGAAGTGGTTGGGGCCTCCTACGAGCAGTACTTC; CDR3aa: CASSLEVVGASYEQYF
j_gene: TRBJ2-1; v_gene: TRBV9; d_gene: TRBD2; abundance: -; CDR3nt: TGTGCCAGCAGCGTAGGTTTAAGGGCTAGCGGGACCCGAGGCTCCTACAATGAGCAGTTCTTC; CDR3aa: CASSVGLRASGTRGSYNEQFF
j_gene: TRBJ1-1; v_gene: TRBV7-2; d_gene: -; abundance: -; CDR3nt: TGTGCCAGCACCGAGGGCCGAACGGGCACTGAAGCTTTCTTT; CDR3aa: CASTEGRTGTEAFF
j_gene: TRBJ2-1; v_gene: TRBV5-8; d_gene: -; abundance: -; CDR3nt: TGTGCCAGCAGCCCAGGTAGCGACGATGAGCAGTTCTTC; CDR3aa: CASSPGSDDEQFF
j_gene: TRBJ2-5; v_gene: TRBV5-1; d_gene: -; abundance: -; CDR3nt: TGCGCCAGCAGCAAGGGGACATCCCAAGAGACCCAGTACTTC; CDR3aa: CASSKGTSQETQYF
j_gene: TRBJ1-2; v_gene: TRBV7-2; d_gene: -; abundance: -; CDR3nt: TGTGCCAGCAGCTTAGAGGCACAGGTTAACTATGGCTACACCTTC; CDR3aa: CASSLEAQVNYGYTF
j_gene: TRBJ1-6; v_gene: TRBV9; d_gene: -; abundance: -; CDR3nt: TGTGCCAGCAGCGTGGATGAGAGGGGCGCAAGATCACCCCTCCACTTT; CDR3aa: CASSVDERGARSPLHF
j_gene: TRBJ1-2; v_gene: TRBV28; d_gene: TRBD1; abundance: -; CDR3nt: TGTGCCAGCGCCCTGGGGACAGGGACGAATGGCTACACCTTC; CDR3aa: CASALGTGTNGYTF
j_gene: TRBJ1-1; v_gene: TRBV2; d_gene: -; abundance: -; CDR3nt: TGTGCCAGCAGTGTGGTTGGTGGCACTGAAGCTTTCTTT; CDR3aa: CASSVVGGTEAFF
j_gene: TRBJ2-5; v_gene: TRBV5-1; d_gene: TRBD2; abundance: -; CDR3nt: TGCGCCAGCAGCTTGGTACTAGCGGGAGAATGGGAGACCCAGTACTTC; CDR3aa: CASSLVLAGEWETQYF
j_gene: TRBJ1-1; v_gene: TRBV2; d_gene: TRBD1; abundance: -; CDR3nt: TGTGCCAGCGTTGACAGGGCGGGGAACACTGAAGCTTTCTTT; CDR3aa: CASVDRAGNTEAFF
j_gene: TRBJ2-2; v_gene: TRBV29-1; d_gene: -; abundance: -; CDR3nt: TGCAGCGTAGCAGGATCCACCGGGGAGCTGTTTTTT; CDR3aa: CSVAGSTGELFF
j_gene: TRBJ1-1; v_gene: TRBV25-1; d_gene: -; abundance: -; CDR3nt: TGTGCCAGCAGCATCGAAAACACTGAAGCTTTCTTT; CDR3aa: CASSIENTEAFF
j_gene: TRBJ2-5; v_gene: TRBV5-6; d_gene: -; abundance: -; CDR3nt: TGTGCCAGCAGCTTGGTAGGAGAGACCCAGTACTTC; CDR3aa: CASSLVGETQYF